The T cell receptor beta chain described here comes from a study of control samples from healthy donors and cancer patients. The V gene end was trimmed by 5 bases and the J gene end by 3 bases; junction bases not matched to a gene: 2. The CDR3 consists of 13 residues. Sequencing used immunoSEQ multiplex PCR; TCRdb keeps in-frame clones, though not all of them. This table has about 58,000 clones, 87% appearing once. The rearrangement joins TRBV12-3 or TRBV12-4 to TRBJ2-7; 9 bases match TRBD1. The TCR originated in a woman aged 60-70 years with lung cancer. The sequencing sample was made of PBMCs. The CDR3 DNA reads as TGTGCCAGCAGTAGGGACAGGGTCTACGAGCAGTACTTC. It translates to CASSRDRVYEQYF.